The 29 T cell receptor beta chains below all came from one sample that was sequenced in a study of PD-1 blockade in classical Hodgkin lymphoma. The repertoire was sequenced with immunoSEQ multiplex PCR; TCRdb's copy has only in-frame clones and lacks some. The sample holds about 35,000 clones, 80% to 95% seen once. All the patients suffered relapse after autologous stem cell transplantation, and brentuximab vedotin exposure differed. Researchers used magnetic negative selection to pull out pure CD4+ T cells from thawed PBMCs. This specimen was CD4+ T cells from blood, taken at baseline. The origin of the receptors is a human donor with classical Hodgkin lymphoma.

This rearrangement joins TRBV11-2 to TRBJ2-7; 7 positions agree with TRBD1. Germline loops: CDR1 SGHAT, CDR2 FQNNGV. After removal of 3 bases from V and 0 bases from J, the junction contained 5 bases not matched to a gene. The length of the CDR3 is 15 residues. The CDR3 loop reads CASSLTGTVSYEQYF. In DNA, the CDR3 is TGTGCCAGCAGCTTGACGGGGACAGTCTCCTACGAGCAGTACTTC.

V gene TRBV6-1 combines with J gene TRBJ2-1; 7 bases map to TRBD2. CDR3 size: 15 residues. V lost 7 bases to trimming and J lost 2 bases; unmatched junction nucleotides: 8. The germline V gene has CDR1 MNHNS and CDR2 SASEGT. CDR3 amino acids: CASNTGLSTYNEQFF. The CDR3, as DNA: TGTGCCAGCAATACGGGACTATCGACCTACAATGAGCAGTTCTTC.

This chain connects TRBV23-1 to TRBJ2-7; tentative D call: TRBD1 (5 bases). TRBV23-1 is reported as an ORF; its role is uncertain. V was trimmed by 11 bases and J by 0 bases, leaving 17 bases between them. CDR3 size: 14 residues. The CDR3 DNA follows: TGCGCCCATCAAGAGCAGGGAAGCTCCTACGAGCAGTACTTC. This gives the protein CAHQEQGSSYEQYF.

V is TRBV25-1 and J is TRBJ1-2; perhaps TRBD1 as D (5 bases). Germline-derived CDR1 and CDR2 are MGHDK and SYGVNS. The V end lost 2 bases, the J end lost 7 bases, and 17 bases lay between the germline ends. The CDR3 extends over 15 amino acids. The chain's CDR3 is CASSETQGLSVGYTF. In DNA, the CDR3 is TGTGCCAGCAGTGAAACGCAGGGACTCTCGGTTGGCTACACCTTC.

This clone was observed a few times. The chain recombines TRBV4-1 with TRBJ2-7; 7 positions match TRBD2. This CDR3 is built from 16 residues. The J segment lost 9 bases and the V segment lost 0 bases, leaving 14 bases of the junction unmatched. Germline V gene sequence: CDR1 MGHRA, CDR2 YSYEKL. CDR3: CASSQEARGVAEVQYF. As DNA, the CDR3 is TGCGCCAGCAGCCAAGAGGCCCGGGGGGTAGCTGAAGTGCAGTACTTC.

The chain carries TRBV7-9 and TRBJ2-2, with D unclear. V was clipped by 2 bases and J by 0 bases, with 19 bases between them. Germline assignment: CDR1 SEHNR and CDR2 FQNEAQ (reference sequence). The CDR3 runs 19 residues. The CDR3 coding sequence is TGTGCCAGCAGCTTAAGAAGGTTATCAAGGACGGCGAACACCGGGGAGCTGTTTTTT. Its protein product is CASSLRRLSRTANTGELFF.

The chain joins TRBV28 to TRBJ2-7; 10 positions match TRBD1. Looked up from germline, CDR1 is MDHEN and CDR2 is SYDVKM. CDR3 length: 15 amino acids. Trimming at V came to 8 bases and at J to 5 bases, leaving 12 bases not matched to a gene. Here the CDR3 reads CASGQDRGGPHEQYF. Here the CDR3 DNA reads TGTGCCAGCGGCCAGGACAGGGGGGGTCCTCACGAGCAGTACTTC. Based on the CDR3 plus reference TRBV28 and TRBJ2-7, the full variable domain is DVKVTQSSRYLVKRTGEKVFLECVQDMDHENMFWYRQDPGLGLRLIYFSYDVKMKEKGDIPEGYSVSREKKERFSLILESASTNQTSMYLCASGQDRGGPHEQYFGPGTRLTVT.

The V gene is TRBV19, the J gene TRBJ1-2, with D tentatively TRBD1 (6 bases). The CDR3 extends over 15 amino acids. The V and J ends lost 10 bases and 4 bases respectively, with 22 bases between them. Looked up from germline, CDR1 is LNHDA and CDR2 is SQIVND (reference sequence). This CDR3 is CATQKSGGAAYGYTF. CDR3 sequence (DNA): TGTGCCACCCAGAAAAGTGGGGGCGCAGCCTATGGCTACACCTTC.

The chain couples TRBV19 to TRBJ2-1; 11 bases line up with TRBD2. The CDR3 has 18 amino acids. The germline V gene has CDR1 LNHDA and CDR2 SQIVND (reference sequence). Trimming cost V 6 bases and J 4 bases; bases outside gene matches: 14. Here the CDR3 reads CASRVTLAGGPWYNEQFF. For the CDR3, the DNA is TGTGCCAGTAGGGTAACCTTAGCGGGAGGGCCTTGGTACAATGAGCAGTTCTTC.

The chain joins TRBV5-1 to TRBJ1-4; D is uncertain. Trimming stripped 4 bases from V and 0 bases from J, with 13 bases between. Germline V gene data show CDR1 as SGHRS and CDR2 as YFSETQ. The CDR3 covers 16 residues. The CDR3 sequence: CASSPLGPATNEKLFF. Here the CDR3 DNA reads TGCGCCAGCAGCCCACTGGGCCCGGCAACTAATGAAAAACTGTTTTTT.

The V and J genes are TRBV28 and TRBJ1-3; D may be TRBD1 (6 bases). The CDR3 is 14 amino acids. The ends were cut back, 8 bases at V and 2 bases at J, with 13 bases in the middle. Germline CDR1 is MDHEN and CDR2 is SYDVKM. The CDR3 region has the DNA TGTGCCAGCCTAGAGGGGGGACCTGGAAACACCATATATTTT. Residues: CASLEGGPGNTIYF.

The V and J genes are TRBV6-5 and TRBJ2-7, with 9 positions matching TRBD1. Germline assignment: CDR1 MNHEY and CDR2 SVGAGI. This CDR3 comprises 15 residues. Trimming cost V 4 bases and J 3 bases; bases outside gene matches: 7. The CDR3 loop reads CASSSPGQGHYEQYF. The CDR3 DNA reads TGTGCCAGCAGTTCTCCGGGACAGGGTCACTACGAGCAGTACTTC.

In its sample, this clone was seen a few times. The rearrangement joins TRBV5-1 to TRBJ2-7, with TRBD2 identical over 10 bases. This CDR3 comprises 15 residues. The ends lost 3 bases at V and 4 bases at J; junction bases unmatched: 7. The germline gives CDR1 SGHRS, CDR2 YFSETQ. CDR3 coding DNA: TGCGCCAGCAGCTCCTTCGAGCGGGAGGGTTACGAGCAGTACTTC. Translation gives CASSSFEREGYEQYF.

The J gene is TRBJ1-2, the V gene TRBV28; D call uncertain. V was trimmed by 3 bases and J by 4 bases, leaving 6 bases between them. The CDR3 extends over 12 amino acids. The V gene's germline CDR1 is MDHEN and CDR2 SYDVKM. CDR3 bases: TGTGCCAGCAGTTTTTACGCCTATGGCTACACCTTC. Its translation: CASSFYAYGYTF.

The chain couples TRBV14 to TRBJ2-1; no clear D. The length of the CDR3 is 18 residues. Germline V gives CDR1 SGHDN, CDR2 FVKESK. V was cut by 1 base and J by 0 bases, with 16 bases left in between. The CDR3 sequence: CASSQGGWRGSSYNEQFF. The DNA of the CDR3 is TGTGCCAGCAGCCAAGGTGGGTGGAGAGGAAGCTCCTACAATGAGCAGTTCTTC.

The V call is TRBV27, the J call TRBJ1-2, with a tentative D call TRBD1 (5 bases). In germline, CDR1 is MNHEY, CDR2 SMNVEV (reference sequence). Trimming shortened V by 3 bases and J by 8 bases, and 16 bases separated the two germline ends. The length of the CDR3 is 14 residues. CDR3 in DNA: TGTGCCAGCAGTTTCAGTCAGGGTGCGAGAGGCTACACCTTC. Protein sequence: CASSFSQGARGYTF.

The chain carries TRBV30 and TRBJ2-7, with TRBD1 as a possible D gene (5 bases). The CDR3 contains 11 residues. Per germline, CDR1 GTSNPN and CDR2 SVGIG (reference sequence). V shed 4 bases and J shed 3 bases, with 7 bases lying between them. The CDR3: CAWTTGYEQYF. The CDR3 DNA reads TGTGCCTGGACTACAGGCTACGAGCAGTACTTC.

J is TRBJ1-2 and V is TRBV27, with D unclear. The V end lost 6 bases, the J end lost 5 bases, and 13 bases lay between the germline ends. The CDR3 length is 13 residues. The V gene's germline CDR1 is MNHEY and CDR2 SMNVEV (reference sequence). In nucleotides, the CDR3 is TGTGCCAGCAGCCCGGCAGACATGTATGGCTACACCTTC. The encoded protein is CASSPADMYGYTF.

This chain joins TRBV25-1 and TRBJ2-7, with 7 bases aligning to TRBD1. The V segment lost 3 bases and the J segment 3 bases; nucleotides outside the gene matches: 8. The CDR3 sequence is 15 residues long. The germline V gene has CDR1 MGHDK and CDR2 SYGVNS. The CDR3 here is CASSDSGQPFYEQYF. CDR3 bases: TGTGCCAGCAGTGATTCGGGACAGCCATTCTACGAGCAGTACTTC.

The chain carries TRBV6-5 and TRBJ1-5; TRBD1 matches 7 bases. The CDR3 is 15 amino acids. Germline-derived CDR1 and CDR2 are MNHEY and SVGAGI. V dropped 4 bases and J dropped 7; count of bases not matched to a gene: 10. The chain's CDR3 is CASSWSGGNGQPQHF. As DNA, the CDR3 is TGTGCCAGCAGTTGGTCAGGGGGAAATGGGCAGCCCCAGCATTTT.

V usage is TRBV19 and J usage is TRBJ2-3; 8 bases align to TRBD1. V was clipped by 5 bases and J by 9 bases; unmatched bases: 7. CDR1 and CDR2 (germline): LNHDA, SQIVND (reference sequence). The CDR3 contains 13 residues. As DNA, the CDR3 is TGTGCCAGTAGTCCCACGGACAGGGCCACGCAGTATTTT. Translated, it gives CASSPTDRATQYF.

The chain employs TRBV11-2 and TRBJ2-7; possibly TRBD2 for D (5 bases). CDR3 length: 14 residues. Germline V gene sequence: CDR1 SGHAT, CDR2 FQNNGV. Trimming removed 1 base at V and 7 bases at J, with 14 bases between. CDR3 protein: CASSLVPETGEQYF. The DNA of the CDR3 is TGTGCCAGCAGCTTAGTACCCGAGACGGGGGAGCAGTACTTC.

The chain couples TRBV28 to TRBJ2-3; unclear D gene. V shed 3 bases and J shed 4 bases, with 8 bases lying between them. The CDR3 totals 13 residues. Germline-derived CDR1 and CDR2 are MDHEN and SYDVKM. CDR3 loop: CASSFAASDTQYF. In nucleotides, the CDR3 is TGTGCCAGCAGTTTCGCCGCCTCAGATACGCAGTATTTT.

J is TRBJ1-3 and V is TRBV27; perhaps TRBD1 as D (5 bases). The CDR3 sequence is 17 residues long. CDR1 MNHEY and CDR2 SMNVEV come from the germline V gene (reference sequence). Between the trimmed V and J ends, which lost 5 bases and 0 bases, there was a span of 17 bases. CDR3 in amino acids: CASSKIGGSYSGNTIYF. The CDR3 DNA is TGTGCCAGCAGTAAGATTGGGGGGTCTTACTCTGGAAACACCATATATTTT.

The V and J genes are TRBV5-8 and TRBJ2-7; D assignment may be TRBD1 or TRBD2 (5 bases each). This CDR3 contains 15 residues. The V gene lost 0 bases and the J gene lost 3 bases, with 13 bases spanning the gap. CDR1 is SGHTS and CDR2 is YDEGEE in the germline V gene. In DNA form, the CDR3 reads TGTGCCAGCAGCTTGGGACCCGGGACGAACTACGAGCAGTACTTC. Translation: CASSLGPGTNYEQYF. The full variable domain, in which reference TRBV5-8 and TRBJ2-7 provide the parts outside the CDR3, is EAGVTQSPTHLIKTRGQQATLRCSPISGHTSVYWYQQALGLGLQFLLWYDEGEERNRGNFPPRFSGRQFPNYSSELNVNALELEDSALYLCASSLGPGTNYEQYFGPGTRLTVT.

The J gene is TRBJ2-7, the V gene TRBV11-3, with TRBD1 matching 8 bases. V shed 5 bases and J 0 bases; nucleotides not matched to a gene: 6. Per the germline V gene, CDR1 is SGHNT and CDR2 is YENEEA. This CDR3 has 15 residues. The CDR3 DNA sequence: TGTGCCAGCAGCCACGGACAGGGATCCTCCTACGAGCAGTACTTC. Its translation is CASSHGQGSSYEQYF.

The chain employs TRBV28 and TRBJ2-7, with TRBD2 matching 9 bases. Germline CDR1 and CDR2: MDHEN and SYDVKM. The CDR3 has 21 residues. V lost 7 bases, J lost 3 bases, and 28 bases stayed unmatched. CDR3 DNA: TGTGCCAGCACCCAAAAAGCGGGTGGTAGGCTAAGCGGGAGGTCCAACTACGAGCAGTACTTC. Translation gives CASTQKAGGRLSGRSNYEQYF.

The chain employs TRBV5-1 and TRBJ2-3, with 8 bases matching TRBD1. The V and J ends lost 6 bases and 2 bases, in that order; junction bases with no gene match: 11. The CDR3 covers 16 residues. Germline CDR1 is SGHRS and CDR2 is YFSETQ. In DNA, the CDR3 is TGCGCCAGCACCCCCCCAGTGGACAGGGCCACAGATACGCAGTATTTT. This codes for CASTPPVDRATDTQYF.

This sequence joins TRBV7-9 and TRBJ1-5, with D uncertain. The CDR3 contains 15 residues. Germline V gene data show CDR1 as SEHNR and CDR2 as FQNEAQ (reference sequence). The V gene lost 3 bases and the J gene lost 0 bases, with 9 bases spanning the gap. The CDR3 sequence: CASSFGGDSNQPQHF. CDR3 DNA sequence: TGTGCCAGCAGCTTCGGCGGGGATAGCAATCAGCCCCAGCATTTT.